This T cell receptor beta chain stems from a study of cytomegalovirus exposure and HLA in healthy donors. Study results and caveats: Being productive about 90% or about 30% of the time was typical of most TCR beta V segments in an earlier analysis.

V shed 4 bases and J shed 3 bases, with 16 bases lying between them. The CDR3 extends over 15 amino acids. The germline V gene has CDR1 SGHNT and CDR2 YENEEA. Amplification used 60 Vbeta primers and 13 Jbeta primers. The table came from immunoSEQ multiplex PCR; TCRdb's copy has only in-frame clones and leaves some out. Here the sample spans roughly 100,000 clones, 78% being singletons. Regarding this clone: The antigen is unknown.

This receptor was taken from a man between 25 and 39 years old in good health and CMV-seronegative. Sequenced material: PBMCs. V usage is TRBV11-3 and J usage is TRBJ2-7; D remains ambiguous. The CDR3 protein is CASSYLSDGDYEQYF. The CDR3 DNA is TGTGCCAGCAGCTACTTAAGCGATGGCGACTACGAGCAGTACTTC. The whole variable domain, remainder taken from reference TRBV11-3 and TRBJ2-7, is EAGVVQSPRYKIIEKKQPVAFWCNPISGHNTLYWYLQNLGQGPELLIRYENEEAVDDSQLPKDRFSAERLKGVDSTLKIQPAELGDSAVYLCASSYLSDGDYEQYFGPGTRLTVT.